The clone carrying this T cell receptor beta chain was detected ten times or more. TCRdb reprocessed the 5' RACE reads with MiXCR, giving one entry per CDR3 protein. The sample shows approximately 150,000 distinct CDR3 sequences, 6% to 7% of them seen only once. These data come from a study of T-cell memory formation after mild COVID-19. Germline-derived CDR1 and CDR2 are DFQATT and SNEGSKA (reference sequence). The CDR3 covers 12 residues. Deletions cut 6 bases from V and 6 bases from J, with 14 bases between. The chain has TRBV20-1 and TRBJ1-2; the D gene is possibly TRBD1 (6 bases). This sequence was found in an adult woman who had mild COVID-19 (a few samples of this study predate the infection). Cell type and time point are not known. The specimen was PBMCs or a T cell subset sorted from them (not recorded which). The CDR3 sequence is CSAPTGTDGYTF. CDR3 nucleotides: TGCAGTGCCCCAACAGGGACTGATGGCTACACCTTC.